The clone carrying this T cell receptor (beta chain) was detected ten times or more. Its specificity is unknown. Time point noted: pre-sensitization, week 0. Sample treatment: therapeutic diphenylcyclopropenone sensitization with weekly scalp DPC. The total RNA was obtained from whole blood that was not fractionated. Per germline, CDR1 SQVTM and CDR2 ANQGSEA. With 4 bases removed from V and 0 bases from J, the gap between germline ends came to 25 bases. The CDR3 is 20 amino acids. The source of the sample is a study of human T cells and chemical hapten exposure. Whole-study context: Patches with 0.01% DPC went on the upper back, and the tests were read at 6 days.

Study outcomes and limitations: DPC sensitization left the count of TCRs above 1 in 1000 unchanged.

TCRdb reanalysed the RACE reads using MiXCR and keeps one entry per CDR3 protein. The sample shows about 98,000 distinct CDR3 sequences, 10% to 14% of them seen only once. The receptor was derived from an older woman with alopecia areata. Some clones in this sample may be carry-over from other donors' samples. The V gene is TRBV29-1, the J gene TRBJ2-6; D possibly uses TRBD1 or TRBD2 (5 bases each). The sample was whole blood, taken in connection with sensitization to the hapten diphenylcyclopropenone (DPC). The CDR3 here is CSVGDGSGGPHFSGANVLTF. The CDR3 nucleotides read TGCAGCGTTGGGGACGGAAGCGGCGGACCCCACTTCTCTGGGGCCAACGTCCTGACTTTC. Full variable domain (remainder filled in from reference TRBV29-1 and TRBJ2-6): SAVISQKPSRDICQRGTSLTIQCQVDSQVTMMFWYRQQPGQSLTLIATANQGSEATYESGFVIDKFPISRPNLTFSTLTVSNMSPEDSSIYLCSVGDGSGGPHFSGANVLTFGAGSRLTVL.